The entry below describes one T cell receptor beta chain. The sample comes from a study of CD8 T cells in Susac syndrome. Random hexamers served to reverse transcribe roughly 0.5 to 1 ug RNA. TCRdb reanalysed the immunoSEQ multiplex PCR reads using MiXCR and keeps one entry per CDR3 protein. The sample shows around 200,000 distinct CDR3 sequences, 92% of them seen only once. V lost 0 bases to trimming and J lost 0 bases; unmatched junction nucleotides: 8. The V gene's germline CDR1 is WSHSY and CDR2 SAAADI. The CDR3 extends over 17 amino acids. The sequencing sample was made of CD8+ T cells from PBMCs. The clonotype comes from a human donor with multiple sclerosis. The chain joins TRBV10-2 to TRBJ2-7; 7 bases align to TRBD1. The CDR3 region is CASSESRRWDSSYEQYF. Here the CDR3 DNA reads TGCGCCAGCAGTGAGTCAAGAAGGTGGGACAGCTCCTACGAGCAGTACTTC.